This T cell receptor beta chain stems from a study of T cell repertoires in cytomegalovirus infection. The overall study: Recently identified HLA-C-restricted CMV epitopes were used, and well-studied HLA-B-restricted CMV epitopes were used as well. Public signatures in TCR beta pointed to CMV infection and matching HLA type.

The V end lost 2 bases, the J end lost 0 bases, and 8 bases lay between the germline ends. The CDR3 has 14 residues. Germline values: CDR1 SGHVS, CDR2 FQNEAQ. Findings and caveats of the study: CMV-specific TCR beta clonotypes restricted by HLA-C were the ones dominating the ex vivo response. Cumulative public TCR beta family frequency identified carriers of CMV plus the relevant HLA.

This clonotype appeared many times. The target antigen is unknown. Each CDR3 protein gets one entry after TCRdb re-called the reads with MiXCR. The sample carries around 770,000 distinct CDR3 sequences, 25% to 30% recorded once. The input for sequencing was cultured CD8+ T cells from PBMCs, taken from culture after CMV antigen stimulation. V and J are TRBV7-8 and TRBJ2-7; D uncertain. This receptor was obtained from a human donor in good health (CMV status not recorded). Some clones in this sample may be carry-over from other donors' samples. The CDR3 reads CASSLIGLSYEQYF. CDR3 DNA: TGTGCCAGCAGCTTAATCGGCCTCTCCTACGAGCAGTACTTC.